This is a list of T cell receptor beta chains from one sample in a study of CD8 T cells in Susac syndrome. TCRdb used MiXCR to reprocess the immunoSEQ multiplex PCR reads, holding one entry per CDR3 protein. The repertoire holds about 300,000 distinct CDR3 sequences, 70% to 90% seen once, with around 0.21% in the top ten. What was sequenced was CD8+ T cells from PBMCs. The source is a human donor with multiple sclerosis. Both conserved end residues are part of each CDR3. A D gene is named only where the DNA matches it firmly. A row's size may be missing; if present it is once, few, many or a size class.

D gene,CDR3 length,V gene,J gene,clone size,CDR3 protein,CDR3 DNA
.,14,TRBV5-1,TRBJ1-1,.,CASSLGQPNTEAFF,TGCGCCAGCAGCCTCGGACAGCCGAACACTGAAGCTTTCTTT
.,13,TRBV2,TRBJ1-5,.,CASSETAYQPQHF,TGTGCCAGCAGTGAGACAGCATATCAGCCCCAGCATTTT
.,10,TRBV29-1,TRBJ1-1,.,CSVVTPKAFF,TGCAGCGTTGTGACGCCCAAAGCTTTCTTT
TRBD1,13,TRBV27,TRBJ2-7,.,CASSRQGYYEQYF,TGTGCCAGCAGTAGACAGGGTTACTACGAGCAGTACTTC
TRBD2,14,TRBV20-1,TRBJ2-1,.,CSARETSGSNEQFF,TGCAGTGCTAGAGAGACTAGCGGGAGTAATGAGCAGTTCTTC
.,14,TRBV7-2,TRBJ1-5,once,CASSLGRYNQPQHF,TGTGCCAGCAGCTTAGGGCGTTACAATCAGCCCCAGCATTTT
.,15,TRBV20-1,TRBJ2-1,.,CSARDLAASYNEQFF,TGCAGTGCTAGAGATTTGGCGGCTTCCTACAATGAGCAGTTCTTC
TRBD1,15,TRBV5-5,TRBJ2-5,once,CASSLEGQDQETQYF,TGTGCCAGCAGCTTGGAGGGACAGGACCAAGAGACCCAGTACTTC
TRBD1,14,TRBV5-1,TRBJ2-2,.,CASSRTGDTGELFF,TGCGCCAGCAGCCGGACAGGGGACACCGGGGAGCTGTTTTTT
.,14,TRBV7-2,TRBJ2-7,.,CASSDWLGSYEQYF,TGTGCCAGCAGCGACTGGCTCGGGAGCTACGAGCAGTACTTC
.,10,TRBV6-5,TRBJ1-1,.,CASRGAEAFF,TGTGCCAGCAGAGGGGCTGAAGCTTTCTTT
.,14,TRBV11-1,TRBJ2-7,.,CASSLRALENEQYF,TGTGCCAGCAGCTTAAGGGCGCTGGAGAACGAGCAGTACTTC
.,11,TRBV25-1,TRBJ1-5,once,CASSAPQPQHF,TGTGCCAGCAGTGCTCCGCAACCCCAGCATTTT
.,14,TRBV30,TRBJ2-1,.,CAWSVGSGGNEQFF,TGTGCCTGGAGTGTAGGTAGCGGAGGAAATGAGCAGTTCTTC
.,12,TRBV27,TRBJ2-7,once,CASMRGNYEQYF,TGTGCCAGCATGCGGGGTAACTACGAGCAGTACTTC
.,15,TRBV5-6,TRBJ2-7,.,CASSLGAGALYEQYF,TGTGCCAGCAGCTTGGGGGCAGGGGCCCTCTACGAGCAGTACTTC
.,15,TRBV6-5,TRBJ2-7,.,CASSYSERGFYEQYF,TGTGCCAGCAGTTACTCAGAACGGGGGTTCTACGAGCAGTACTTC
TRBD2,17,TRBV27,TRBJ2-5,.,CASSLSTSGRFSETQYF,TGTGCCAGCAGTTTAAGTACTAGCGGGAGATTTTCGGAGACCCAGTACTTC
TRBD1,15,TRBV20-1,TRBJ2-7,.,CSAFYRGRASYEQYF,TGCAGTGCTTTCTACAGGGGAAGGGCCTCCTACGAGCAGTACTTC
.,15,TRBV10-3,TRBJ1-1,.,CAISETGTPNTEAFF,TGTGCCATCAGTGAAACCGGGACTCCGAACACTGAAGCTTTCTTT
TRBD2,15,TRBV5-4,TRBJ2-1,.,CASGTLSGRADEQFF,TGTGCCAGCGGCACCCTTAGCGGGAGGGCCGATGAGCAGTTCTTC
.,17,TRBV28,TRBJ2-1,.,CASSPMWGRGPYNEQFF,TGTGCCAGCAGTCCCATGTGGGGGAGGGGGCCCTACAATGAGCAGTTCTTC
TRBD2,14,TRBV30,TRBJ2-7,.,CAWQGLAGAYEQYF,TGTGCCTGGCAAGGACTAGCGGGAGCTTACGAGCAGTACTTC
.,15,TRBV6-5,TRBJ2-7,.,CASRGQGAGPYEQYF,TGTGCCAGCAGAGGACAGGGAGCGGGGCCCTACGAGCAGTACTTC
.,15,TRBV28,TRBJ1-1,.,CASTLRGAGNTEAFF,TGTGCCAGCACGCTACGAGGGGCGGGAAACACTGAAGCTTTCTTT
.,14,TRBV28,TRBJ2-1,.,CASSLRAPYNEQFF,TGTGCCAGCAGCCTCAGAGCCCCCTACAATGAGCAGTTCTTC
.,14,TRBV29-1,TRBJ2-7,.,CSVVSGRRTYEQYF,TGCAGCGTTGTTAGTGGGCGAAGAACCTACGAGCAGTACTTC
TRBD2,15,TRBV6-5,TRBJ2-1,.,CASSYGGEMINEQFF,TGTGCCAGCAGTTACGGGGGGGAGATGATAAATGAGCAGTTCTTC
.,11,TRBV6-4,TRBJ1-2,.,CASSDAAGYTF,TGTGCCAGCAGTGATGCTGCTGGCTACACCTTC
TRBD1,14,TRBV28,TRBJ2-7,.,CASSPGQLSYEQYF,TGTGCCAGCAGTCCGGGACAGCTCTCCTACGAGCAGTACTTC
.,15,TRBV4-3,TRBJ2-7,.,CASSQDFAGIYEQYF,TGCGCCAGCAGCCAAGATTTTGCGGGAATCTACGAGCAGTACTTC
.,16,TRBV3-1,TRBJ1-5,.,CASSQDTRGYNQPQHF,TGTGCCAGCAGCCAAGATACCAGGGGATACAATCAGCCCCAGCATTTT
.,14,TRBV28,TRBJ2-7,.,CASSDRRSSYEQYF,TGTGCCAGCAGCGATCGAAGGAGCTCCTACGAGCAGTACTTC
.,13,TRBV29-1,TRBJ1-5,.,CSVRQDSNQPQHF,TGCAGCGTCCGACAGGACAGCAATCAGCCCCAGCATTTT
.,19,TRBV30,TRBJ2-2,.,CAWSVMVVGGLPNTGELFF,TGTGCCTGGAGTGTAATGGTAGTGGGCGGGCTACCGAACACCGGGGAGCTGTTTTTT
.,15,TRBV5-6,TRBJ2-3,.,CASSQPLILTDTQYF,TGTGCCAGCAGTCAACCCCTGATCCTCACAGATACGCAGTATTTT
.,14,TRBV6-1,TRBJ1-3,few,CASSHSGSGNTIYF,TGTGCCAGCAGTCATTCTGGCTCTGGAAACACCATATATTTT
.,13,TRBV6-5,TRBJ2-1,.,CASSYGGYNEQFF,TGTGCCAGCAGTTACGGCGGCTACAATGAGCAGTTCTTC
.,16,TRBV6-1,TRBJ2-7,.,CASSPEPNTVAYEQYF,TGTGCCAGCAGTCCTGAGCCGAACACAGTTGCCTACGAGCAGTACTTC
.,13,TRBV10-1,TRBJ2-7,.,CASSESTAYEQYF,TGCGCCAGCAGTGAGTCGACAGCCTACGAGCAGTACTTC
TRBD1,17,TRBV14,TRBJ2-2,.,CASSQGRGRSYTGELFF,TGTGCCAGCAGCCAAGGCAGGGGGCGATCATACACCGGGGAGCTGTTTTTT
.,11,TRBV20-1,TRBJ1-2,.,CSAVARPTVVF,TGCAGTGCTGTTGCGCGCCCGACAGTAGTTTTC
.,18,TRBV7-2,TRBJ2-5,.,CASSLRISRDDLPETQYF,TGTGCCAGCAGCTTAAGGATTTCGAGGGACGACCTCCCAGAGACCCAGTACTTC
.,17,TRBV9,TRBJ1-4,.,CASSVDVGPPTNEKLFF,TGTGCCAGCAGCGTAGACGTAGGGCCCCCAACTAATGAAAAACTGTTTTTT
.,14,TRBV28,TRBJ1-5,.,CASSTGQLSQPQHF,TGTGCCAGCAGTACAGGACAGTTAAGCCAGCCCCAGCATTTT
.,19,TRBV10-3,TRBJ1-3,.,CAISESWRDRPPSGNTIYF,TGTGCCATCAGTGAGAGTTGGAGAGACAGGCCTCCCTCTGGAAACACCATATATTTT